These 25 T cell receptor beta chains were sequenced from one sample in a study of cytomegalovirus exposure and HLA in healthy donors (dated by TCRdb to 2016 to 2017). Library preparation was by the immunoSEQ multiplex PCR assay. The multiplex PCR relied on a mix of 60 forward primers for TCR Vbeta segments and 13 reverse primers for TCR Jbeta segments. TCRdb's version of the immuneACCESS table is confined to in-frame rearrangements and falls short of the full clone set. An unresolved V gene accounts for under half of the shortfall where checked; the remainder is of unknown origin. For this sample there are more than 140,000 clones; roughly 82% appear just once. The ten largest clones represent about 5.2% of the sample. Sequencing was carried out using PBMCs. The origin of the receptors is a man aged 25-45 years in good health and CMV-seropositive.

The chain couples TRBV7-6 to TRBJ2-1; maybe TRBD1 (5 bases). Deletions cut 1 base from V and 6 bases from J, with 16 bases between. Germline V gene lookup returns CDR1 SGHVS and CDR2 FNYEAQ. This CDR3 has 16 amino acids. Written as DNA, the CDR3 is TGTGCCAGCAGCTTAGGAGGTGGGGCAGTACTCAATGAGCAGTTCTTC. It yields the protein CASSLGGGAVLNEQFF.

This sequence joins TRBV6-5 and TRBJ2-2, with 8 bases lining up with TRBD2. Germline CDR1 reads MNHEY; CDR2 reads SVGAGI. The CDR3 sequence is 16 residues long. V lost 2 bases and J lost 4; bases outside the gene matches: 6. The CDR3 loop is CASSYARTSITGELFF. The CDR3, as DNA: TGTGCCAGCAGTTACGCGAGGACTAGCATCACCGGGGAGCTGTTTTTT.

This chain links TRBV27 with TRBJ1-3; 8 bases match TRBD1. V trimming: 0 bases; J trimming: 0 bases; junction bases outside the gene matches: 7. CDR1 is MNHEY and CDR2 is SMNVEV in the germline V gene (reference sequence). This CDR3 has 18 residues. The CDR3 coding sequence is TGTGCCAGCAGTTTATCCGGGACAGGTGGATTCTCTGGAAACACCATATATTTT. Translating it yields CASSLSGTGGFSGNTIYF.

The chain links TRBV19 to TRBJ2-1, with D perhaps TRBD1 (5 bases). Trimming stripped 6 bases from V and 9 bases from J, with 18 bases between. Germline values: CDR1 LNHDA, CDR2 SQIVND (reference sequence). The CDR3 is made up of 14 amino acids. The CDR3 DNA sequence: TGTGCCAGTAGATACCAAGGGGCTTCTACTGAGCAGTTCTTC. Protein product: CASRYQGASTEQFF.

The V and J genes are TRBV6-5 and TRBJ1-2; a weak D match, TRBD1 (5 bases). The length of the CDR3 is 14 residues. The germline V gene encodes CDR1 MNHEY and CDR2 SVGAGI. Trimming took 2 bases from V and 3 from J, leaving 10 bases between them. In DNA, the CDR3 is TGTGCCAGCAGTTACGCAGGGAAGGACTATGGCTACACCTTC. Residues: CASSYAGKDYGYTF.

The chain is built from TRBV6-1 and TRBJ2-2, with D uncertain. Deletions cut 5 bases from V and 0 bases from J, with 10 bases between. Per the germline V gene, CDR1 is MNHNS and CDR2 is SASEGT. The CDR3 length is 15 residues. The CDR3 here is CASSPHRSNTGELFF. The CDR3 DNA reads as TGTGCCAGCAGTCCGCACAGATCGAACACCGGGGAGCTGTTTTTT.

The gene calls are TRBV29-1 and TRBJ1-2; D is possibly TRBD1 (6 bases). V was shortened by 6 bases and J by 8 bases, with 19 bases between the two germline ends. CDR3 length: 13 amino acids. Germline CDR1 SQVTM, CDR2 ANQGSEA. Written as DNA, the CDR3 is TGCAGCGTCGGGAGGCCCACCCAGGGGGGCTACACCTTC. As protein: CSVGRPTQGGYTF.

The rearrangement joins TRBV5-5 to TRBJ2-7; 8 bases fit TRBD1. Germline assignment: CDR1 SGHKS and CDR2 YYEKEE (reference sequence). The CDR3 contains 16 residues. The V gene end was trimmed by 0 bases and the J gene end by 6 bases; junction bases not matched to a gene: 11. The CDR3 region is CASSLGFGTGLAEQYF. CDR3 coding DNA: TGTGCCAGCAGCTTGGGATTTGGGACAGGTCTGGCCGAGCAGTACTTC.

V gene TRBV5-4 combines with J gene TRBJ2-1; tentative D call: TRBD2 (5 bases). CDR1 SGHNT and CDR2 YYREEE come from the germline V gene (reference sequence). The length of the CDR3 is 12 residues. Deletions cut 3 bases from V and 6 bases from J, with 7 bases between. The CDR3 DNA reads as TGTGCCAGCAGCTGGGGAGTCAATGAGCAGTTCTTC. Residues: CASSWGVNEQFF.

J is TRBJ1-2 and V is TRBV15, with D possibly being TRBD1 (6 bases). This CDR3 is built from 15 residues. The V gene lost 0 bases and the J gene lost 2 bases, with 10 bases spanning the gap. CDR1 and CDR2 from the germline V gene are LNHNV and YYDKDF (reference sequence). In nucleotides, the CDR3 is TGTGCCACCAGCAGAGATAGGACAGCGAACTATGGCTACACCTTC. Translated, it gives CATSRDRTANYGYTF.

This clone was observed a few times. The V call is TRBV9, the J call TRBJ2-1; 11 nucleotides agree with TRBD2. J lost 8 bases, V lost 4 bases, and 11 bases had no gene match. Germline V gives CDR1 SGDLS, CDR2 YYNGEE. The CDR3 contains 16 residues. In DNA, the CDR3 is TGTGCCAGCAGCAAGCGACTAGCGGGGTGGAGGGATGAGCAGTTCTTC. Amino acid sequence: CASSKRLAGWRDEQFF.

This clone appeared once. The V and J genes are TRBV6-5 and TRBJ2-6, with D unclear. V lost 11 bases to trimming and J lost 0 bases, with 14 bases between them. The CDR3 spans 15 residues. CDR1 is MNHEY, CDR2 SVGAGI, per germline. The CDR3 loop reads CASRSHRSGANVLTF. CDR3 sequence (DNA): TGTGCCTCCAGGTCCCATCGCTCTGGGGCCAACGTCCTGACTTTC.

The rearrangement uses TRBV7-2 and TRBJ1-6, with TRBD1 matching over 10 bases. V dropped 4 bases and J dropped 10; count of bases not matched to a gene: 4. This CDR3 spans 14 amino acids. The V gene's germline CDR1 is SGHTA and CDR2 FQGNSA. CDR3 sequence reads: CASSSRDRGSPLHF. The CDR3, as DNA: TGTGCCAGCAGCTCCCGGGACAGGGGATCACCCCTCCACTTT. Based on the CDR3 plus reference TRBV7-2 and TRBJ1-6, the full variable domain is GAGVSQSPSNKVTEKGKDVELRCDPISGHTALYWYRQSLGQGLEFLIYFQGNSAPDKSGLPSDRFSAERTGGSVSTLTIQRTQQEDSAVYLCASSSRDRGSPLHFGNGTRLTVT.

The rearrangement links TRBV6-1 to TRBJ2-7; D is possibly TRBD1 (6 bases). The CDR3 totals 13 residues. Germline-derived CDR1 and CDR2 are MNHNS and SASEGT. With 10 bases removed from V and 6 bases from J, the gap between germline ends came to 19 bases. The CDR3 is CATGTIGLSEQYF. CDR3 sequence (DNA): TGTGCCACCGGGACAATCGGACTTTCCGAGCAGTACTTC.

The chain links TRBV6-1 to TRBJ2-5, with D possibly TRBD2 on 6 matching bases. The CDR3 consists of 14 residues. CDR1 and CDR2 from the germline V gene are MNHNS and SASEGT. Trimming took off 2 bases at V and 4 bases at J, with 11 bases between the two ends. The CDR3: CASSEQWGGETQYF. CDR3 nucleotides: TGTGCCAGCAGTGAACAGTGGGGAGGAGAGACCCAGTACTTC.

A note on this clone: The same CDR3 also results from other DNA sequences found in this sample. The CDR3, as DNA: TGTGCCAGCAGTTTAGCAGGAAATCAGCCCCAGCATTTT. It codes for CASSLAGNQPQHF. J is TRBJ1-5 and V is TRBV27; D gene uncertain. This CDR3 region has 13 residues. Trimming removed 2 bases from V and 4 bases from J, with 6 bases in between. The germline V gene has CDR1 MNHEY and CDR2 SMNVEV (reference sequence).

This chain connects TRBV5-6 to TRBJ2-1, with 9 nucleotides matching TRBD2. Germline CDR1 and CDR2: SGHDT and YYEEEE. Trimming at V came to 2 bases and at J to 6 bases, leaving 6 bases not matched to a gene. The CDR3 totals 15 residues. The CDR3 loop reads CASSFRGGVGNEQFF. For the CDR3, the DNA is TGTGCCAGCAGCTTTCGCGGGGGGGTTGGCAATGAGCAGTTCTTC. Variable domain in full (rest from reference TRBV5-6 and TRBJ2-1): DAGVTQSPTHLIKTRGQQVTLRCSPKSGHDTVSWYQQALGQGPQFIFQYYEEEERQRGNFPDRFSGHQFPNYSSELNVNALLLGDSALYLCASSFRGGVGNEQFFGPGTRLTVL.

This chain links TRBV27 with TRBJ1-2; 8 nucleotides match TRBD1. The CDR3 runs to 15 residues. From germline, CDR1 is MNHEY and CDR2 SMNVEV (reference sequence). V trimming: 3 bases; J trimming: 4 bases; junction bases outside the gene matches: 7. CDR3 sequence (DNA): TGTGCCAGCAGTTTCGGACAGGGTGGAATCTATGGCTACACCTTC. Protein product: CASSFGQGGIYGYTF.

This clone has a single count. This chain connects TRBV18 to TRBJ1-5; a possible D gene is TRBD1 (6 bases). There are 13 residues in the CDR3. V dropped 4 bases and J dropped 5 bases, with 9 bases sitting between them. Germline lookup yields CDR1 KGHSH and CDR2 LQKENI. CDR3 sequence (DNA): TGTGCCAGCTCACAGGGGGTAGATCAGCCCCAGCATTTT. This encodes CASSQGVDQPQHF. Using reference TRBV18 and TRBJ1-5 for the parts outside the CDR3, the full variable domain is NAGVMQNPRHLVRRRGQEARLRCSPMKGHSHVYWYRQLPEEGLKFMVYLQKENIIDESGMPKERFSAEFPKEGPSILRIQQVVRGDSAAYFCASSQGVDQPQHFGDGTRLSIL.

The chain uses TRBV11-2 and TRBJ2-1; D may be TRBD2 (6 bases). The germline V gene encodes CDR1 SGHAT and CDR2 FQNNGV. This CDR3 contains 16 residues. V was clipped by 0 bases and J by 4 bases, with 13 bases between them. CDR3 nucleotide sequence: TGTGCCAGCAGCTTAGAAGGCCCGGGGGTGTACAATGAGCAGTTCTTC. Encoded protein: CASSLEGPGVYNEQFF. The full variable domain, its missing parts supplied by reference TRBV11-2 and TRBJ2-1, is EAGVAQSPRYKIIEKRQSVAFWCNPISGHATLYWYQQILGQGPKLLIQFQNNGVVDDSQLPKDRFSAERLKGVDSTLKIQPAKLEDSAVYLCASSLEGPGVYNEQFFGPGTRLTVL.

This chain uses TRBV5-5 with TRBJ2-2; possibly TRBD1 for D (6 bases). Trimming took off 1 base at V and 0 bases at J, with 7 bases between the two ends. The germline CDR1 and CDR2 sequences are SGHKS and YYEKEE (reference sequence). There are 15 residues in the CDR3. CDR3 bases: TGTGCCAGCAGCTTGCAGGGGTCGAACACCGGGGAGCTGTTTTTT. It specifies CASSLQGSNTGELFF.

The V and J genes are TRBV28 and TRBJ1-6, with TRBD1 as a possible D gene (6 bases). V shed 6 bases and J shed 0 bases, with 15 bases lying between them. Germline V gene sequence: CDR1 MDHEN, CDR2 SYDVKM. The CDR3 contains 17 residues. CDR3 DNA sequence: TGTGCCAGCAGGTCAGGGGAGGGGAGCTCCTATAATTCACCCCTCCACTTT. It encodes CASRSGEGSSYNSPLHF. Together with reference TRBV28 and TRBJ1-6, the CDR3 gives the full variable domain: DVKVTQSSRYLVKRTGEKVFLECVQDMDHENMFWYRQDPGLGLRLIYFSYDVKMKEKGDIPEGYSVSREKKERFSLILESASTNQTSMYLCASRSGEGSSYNSPLHFGNGTRLTVT.

The chain has TRBV28 and TRBJ1-6; 10 bases are a match to TRBD1. Losses at the gene ends were 5 bases for V and 6 bases for J; bases not matched to a gene: 7. CDR3 length: 16 amino acids. Per germline, CDR1 MDHEN and CDR2 SYDVKM. In DNA form, the CDR3 reads TGTGCCAGCAGTCCTTTGAGACAGGGGGCTAATTCACCCCTCCACTTT. Its protein product is CASSPLRQGANSPLHF.

The chain joins TRBV7-9 to TRBJ2-7; TRBD1 matches at 9 bases. V was clipped by 1 base and J by 3 bases; unmatched bases: 7. CDR1 and CDR2 (germline): SEHNR, FQNEAQ (reference sequence). The CDR3 length is 16 residues. Here the CDR3 DNA reads TGTGCCAGCAGCTTAGGGACAGGGGCCCGGGACTACGAGCAGTACTTC. Its translation: CASSLGTGARDYEQYF.

V usage is TRBV28 and J usage is TRBJ2-7; 7 bases match TRBD1. Germline V CDR1 and CDR2: MDHEN, SYDVKM. CDR3 length equals 13 residues. V shed 8 bases, J shed 3 bases, and the junction held 7 bases outside the gene matches. The chain's CDR3 is CASGIQGHYEQYF. For the CDR3, the DNA is TGTGCCAGCGGCATACAGGGGCACTACGAGCAGTACTTC.